This TCR beta chain was sequenced for a study of blood T cell repertoires in COVID-19. Study summary: T cells, B-cell-depleted T cells, or PBMCs provided the cDNA or gDNA that served as material.

Method: immunoSEQ multiplex PCR; TCRdb's copy keeps in-frame clones and lacks some. The sample lists a few hundred thousand clones, around nine tenths seen once, with 1.4% to 1.5% in the top ten. No more than 2 weeks before study entry, exposed participants had met a case of COVID-19. The TCR was taken from a woman younger than 35 who had been exposed to COVID-19. Sequencing was performed on PBMCs or T cells enriched from blood (not recorded which).

Written as DNA, the CDR3 is TGTGCCAGCAGTTACAGAACGGGACACGCCTACGAGCAGTACTTC. Residues: CASSYRTGHAYEQYF. J is TRBJ2-7 and V is TRBV6-5, with D possibly TRBD1 on 6 matching bases. The CDR3 extends over 15 amino acids. The germline CDR1 and CDR2 sequences are MNHEY and SVGAGI. V lost 2 bases, J lost 2 bases, and 13 bases lay in between.